This TCR beta chain came from a study of Ad26.COV2.S vaccination and SARS-CoV-2 variants. Per the germline V gene, CDR1 is SEHNR and CDR2 is FQNEAQ (reference sequence). The V end was cut by 5 bases, the J end by 2 bases, with 7 bases between. This CDR3 is 12 amino acids long. Points on this clone: The same CDR3 is also encoded by other DNA sequences in this sample.

Generated by immunoSEQ multiplex PCR, the TCRdb table keeps only in-frame clones and is missing some. Of 440,000 or so clones in the sample, 90% were seen once. The treatment: some 19 received Ad26.COV2.S at low or high dose, single or two shots; roughly five received placebo; per-sample allocation not given. At day 63 after the first vaccine or placebo injection, samples were drawn. The sample was peripheral blood, taken in a trial of Ad26.COV2.S vaccine versus placebo. V gene TRBV7-9 combines with J gene TRBJ2-7; D call uncertain. The clonotype comes from a person between 18 and 59 years old who received the Ad26.COV2.S COVID-19 vaccine or a placebo. The CDR3 bases are TGTGCCAGCAGCCCCCGGGCCTACGAGCAGTACTTC. It is translated as CASSPRAYEQYF.